This TCR beta chain was identified in a study of beta chain features in type 1 diabetes. Study-wide findings and caveats: Among patients with Type 1 diabetes, TCRB CDR3s were moderately but significantly shorter in every one of the four CD4+ subsets. Patients' naive, central memory and Treg TCRB repertoires seemed closer to one another than those of healthy donors. VDJ junctions in type 1 diabetes patients carried more deletions and fewer insertions.

Sorting that relied on CD45RO/CCR7/CD25/CD127/CD95/CD27 yielded CD4+ naive, central memory, regulatory and stem cell-like memory cells. This clone has a handful of counts. The antigen is unknown. The sequenced template was cDNA made from the entire isolated RNA. Some clones are missing from TCRdb's copy, which holds only in-frame ones; the method was immunoSEQ multiplex PCR. The repertoire holds some 280,000 clones, with roughly an eighth as singletons. CDR3 length: 13 residues. V was pared by 0 bases and J by 4 bases, with 8 bases between. The V gene's germline CDR1 is GTSNPN and CDR2 SVGIG (reference sequence).

Sequences were obtained from naive CD4+ T cells from blood. The TCR comes from a man between 25 and 39 years old with type 1 diabetes. The J gene is TRBJ2-3, the V gene TRBV30; D gene ambiguous. The CDR3 DNA reads as TGTGCCTGGAGTGTACGGGTGGCAGATACGCAGTATTTT. This sequence encodes CAWSVRVADTQYF.